These 24 T cell receptor beta chains were all obtained from the same sample, sequenced in a study of PD-L1 blockade in urothelial cancer. Data came from immunoSEQ multiplex PCR; TCRdb stores just in-frame clones and leaves some out. The table lists tens of thousands of clones, about 83% of them singletons, with over 12% in the top ten. The time point denotes: pretreatment peripheral blood. The sample was PBMCs, taken around atezolizumab (anti-PD-L1) treatment. The receptors originated from a woman aged 60-75 years with urothelial cancer.

The V call is TRBV2, the J call TRBJ2-1, with a weak D call TRBD2 (5 bases). Germline V gene sequence: CDR1 SNHLY, CDR2 FYNNEI. The ends were cut back, 4 bases at V and 5 bases at J, with 15 bases in the middle. The CDR3 runs 15 residues. CDR3 sequence (DNA): TGTGCCAGCAGTGGAGGCCTGGCGGGCGACAATGAGCAGTTCTTC. Its protein product is CASSGGLAGDNEQFF.

The chain is built from TRBV23-1 and TRBJ2-3; 10 bases map to TRBD2. TRBV23-1 is an open reading frame whose function is uncertain. After removal of 0 bases from V and 4 bases from J, the junction contained 4 bases not matched to a gene. This CDR3 contains 16 residues. The CDR3 bases are TGCGCCAGCAGTCAATCAGCGGGAGGGGGCGCAGATACGCAGTATTTT. This sequence encodes CASSQSAGGGADTQYF.

The chain employs TRBV18 and TRBJ2-7; perhaps TRBD1 as D (6 bases). CDR1 and CDR2 (germline): KGHSH, LQKENI. Trimming shortened V by 4 bases and J by 3 bases, and 13 bases separated the two germline ends. The CDR3 spans 14 residues. CDR3 amino acids: CASSLTGQNYEQYF. CDR3 sequence (DNA): TGTGCCAGCTCACTTACAGGACAGAACTACGAGCAGTACTTC.

This clone appeared once. The chain employs TRBV6-5 and TRBJ2-7, with D possibly being TRBD1 (5 bases). This CDR3 region has 16 residues. The germline V gene encodes CDR1 MNHEY and CDR2 SVGAGI. V was shortened by 4 bases and J by 0 bases, with 16 bases between the two germline ends. CDR3 coding DNA: TGTGCCAGCAGTTTCAGACAGTTCTCAAGCTCCTACGAGCAGTACTTC. It is translated as CASSFRQFSSSYEQYF.

The chain employs TRBV7-9 and TRBJ2-3; tentatively, D is TRBD2 (6 bases). CDR3 length equals 14 residues. Germline V gene data show CDR1 as SEHNR and CDR2 as FQNEAQ (reference sequence). V was pared by 5 bases and J by 4 bases, with 13 bases between. The CDR3 region is CASSPRDLADTQYF. CDR3 sequence (DNA): TGTGCCAGCAGCCCGCGGGATTTGGCAGATACGCAGTATTTT.

DNA of the CDR3: TGCAGCGTTCCATTAGCGCTGAGCTCCTACAATGAGCAGTTCTTC. Its protein is CSVPLALSSYNEQFF. J is TRBJ2-1 and V is TRBV29-1, with D possibly matching TRBD2 (5 bases). CDR3 length: 15 amino acids. V was clipped by 5 bases and J by 0 bases, with 14 bases between them. Germline-derived CDR1 and CDR2 are SQVTM and ANQGSEA.

This sequence joins TRBV6-5 and TRBJ2-1; perhaps TRBD1 as D (6 bases). The CDR3 spans 13 residues. The V gene lost 3 bases and the J gene lost 9 bases, with 12 bases spanning the gap. From germline, CDR1 is MNHEY and CDR2 SVGAGI. Here the CDR3 reads CASSYPDSLEQFF. The CDR3 DNA sequence: TGTGCCAGCAGTTATCCGGACAGCCTTGAGCAGTTCTTC.

V and J are TRBV7-8 and TRBJ2-5; tentatively, D is TRBD2 (6 bases). Germline CDR1 is SGHVS and CDR2 is FQNEAQ. The CDR3 extends over 15 amino acids. Trimming pared 4 bases from V and 2 bases from J, leaving 14 bases between. The CDR3 loop is CASSSQWDSQETQYF. The CDR3 bases are TGTGCCAGCAGCTCGCAATGGGACTCTCAAGAGACCCAGTACTTC.

With respect to this clone: The sample has other DNA sequences that encode this CDR3 too. The rearrangement uses TRBV2 and TRBJ2-7, with 9 bases lining up with TRBD1. The germline CDR1 and CDR2 sequences are SNHLY and FYNNEI. J lost 1 base, V lost 5 bases, and 3 bases had no gene match. This CDR3 is built from 14 residues. This CDR3 reads CASSSGTGSYEQYF. Here the CDR3 DNA reads TGTGCCAGCAGTAGCGGGACAGGGTCCTACGAGCAGTACTTC.

J is TRBJ2-5 and V is TRBV11-3, with 7 nucleotides matching TRBD1. The CDR3 is 16 amino acids. V dropped 5 bases and J dropped 0; count of bases not matched to a gene: 9. Per the germline V gene, CDR1 is SGHNT and CDR2 is YENEEA. The CDR3 nucleotides are TGTGCCAGCAGCCCCTCCGGACAGGCTAACCAAGAGACCCAGTACTTC. Translation: CASSPSGQANQETQYF.

The chain joins TRBV5-1 to TRBJ2-7; tentatively, D is TRBD1 (6 bases). The CDR3 contains 14 residues. Germline lookup yields CDR1 SGHRS and CDR2 YFSETQ. Trimming pared 2 bases from V and 4 bases from J, leaving 13 bases between. CDR3 in amino acids: CASSLLQGSYEQYF. DNA of the CDR3: TGCGCCAGCAGCTTACTACAGGGATCATACGAGCAGTACTTC.

The chain has TRBV4-3 and TRBJ1-2; 8 bases map to TRBD1. The length of the CDR3 is 15 residues. Germline loops: CDR1 LGHNA, CDR2 YSLEER. J lost 8 bases, V lost 1 base, and 9 bases had no gene match. Written as DNA, the CDR3 is TGCGCCAGCAGCCAAGTGAGCCAGGGGGCTCAGGGCTACACCTTC. Protein sequence: CASSQVSQGAQGYTF.

A few counts support this clone. This sequence joins TRBV5-1 and TRBJ2-1, with TRBD2 identical over 12 bases. The CDR3 spans 15 residues. V lost 0 bases to trimming and J lost 11 bases; unmatched junction nucleotides: 6. The germline CDR1 and CDR2 sequences are SGHRS and YFSETQ. Here the CDR3 reads CASSLDPGLAGQQFF. CDR3 DNA: TGCGCCAGCAGCTTGGACCCGGGACTAGCGGGCCAGCAGTTCTTC.

The V and J genes are TRBV5-1 and TRBJ2-2; 8 positions match TRBD2. Germline V gene lookup returns CDR1 SGHRS and CDR2 YFSETQ. CDR3 length equals 15 residues. V trimming: 2 bases; J trimming: 3 bases; junction bases outside the gene matches: 3. The CDR3 sequence is CASSLTAGDTGELFF. CDR3 DNA sequence: TGCGCCAGCAGCTTAACAGCGGGAGACACCGGGGAGCTGTTTTTT.

This rearrangement joins TRBV5-1 to TRBJ2-1; the D gene is possibly TRBD2 (7 bases). The germline V gene has CDR1 SGHRS and CDR2 YFSETQ. CDR3 length equals 13 residues. The V end lost 2 bases, the J end lost 8 bases, and 11 bases lay between the germline ends. In DNA, the CDR3 is TGCGCCAGCAGCTTAGGGGGGGGCGATGAGCAGTTCTTC. Translation gives CASSLGGGDEQFF. The whole variable domain, remainder taken from reference TRBV5-1 and TRBJ2-1, is KAGVTQTPRYLIKTRGQQVTLSCSPISGHRSVSWYQQTPGQGLQFLFEYFSETQRNKGNFPGRFSGRQFSNSRSEMNVSTLELGDSALYLCASSLGGGDEQFFGPGTRLTVL.

The chain joins TRBV10-3 to TRBJ2-3; 10 nucleotides match TRBD2. After removal of 7 bases from V and 2 bases from J, the junction contained 3 bases not matched to a gene. Germline V lookup: CDR1 ENHRY, CDR2 SYGVKD. The CDR3 sequence is 14 residues long. CDR3 region: CAIKTSGNTDTQYF. CDR3 DNA: TGTGCCATCAAAACTAGCGGGAACACAGATACGCAGTATTTT.

This chain uses TRBV29-1 with TRBJ2-2; D gene ambiguous. V was cut by 2 bases and J by 1 base, with 5 bases left in between. Germline V gene data show CDR1 as SQVTM and CDR2 as ANQGSEA. This CDR3 is 13 amino acids long. CDR3 amino acids: CSVEWQNTGELFF. The CDR3 bases are TGCAGCGTTGAATGGCAGAACACCGGGGAGCTGTTTTTT.

The V call is TRBV7-3, the J call TRBJ1-1, with a tentative D call TRBD1 (5 bases). With 2 bases removed from V and 1 base from J, the gap between germline ends came to 11 bases. Germline CDR1 and CDR2: SGHTA and FQGTGA. The CDR3 is made up of 15 amino acids. The CDR3 DNA is TGTGCCAGCAGCTTACGGGGGGTGGGGAACACTGAAGCTTTCTTT. This sequence encodes CASSLRGVGNTEAFF.

The chain carries TRBV28 and TRBJ2-2, with 8 bases identical to TRBD2. The CDR3 extends over 15 amino acids. Germline V gene sequence: CDR1 MDHEN, CDR2 SYDVKM. J gave up 0 bases and V 7 bases, and 4 bases lay outside the gene matches. The CDR3 protein is CASMAGGSNTGELFF. CDR3 coding DNA: TGTGCCAGCATGGCGGGAGGCTCGAACACCGGGGAGCTGTTTTTT.

This sequence joins TRBV6-5 and TRBJ2-7; TRBD1 matches 9 bases. J lost 6 bases, V lost 6 bases, and 9 bases had no gene match. There are 14 residues in the CDR3. The germline gives CDR1 MNHEY, CDR2 SVGAGI. The CDR3 DNA sequence: TGTGCCAGCAGAAAGGGACAGGGCTTCGGCGAGCAGTACTTC. Translation: CASRKGQGFGEQYF.

CDR3 nucleotides: TGTGCCAGCAGCAGACAGGGTTACGGGGAAAAACTGTTTTTT. Amino acid sequence: CASSRQGYGEKLFF. The chain joins TRBV6-6 to TRBJ1-4; 7 bases are shared with TRBD1. There are 14 residues in the CDR3. V shed 6 bases and J 8 bases; nucleotides not matched to a gene: 9. The germline V gene encodes CDR1 MNHNY and CDR2 SVGAGI (reference sequence).

The chain links TRBV5-1 to TRBJ2-7, with D perhaps matching TRBD2 (5 bases). Germline lookup yields CDR1 SGHRS and CDR2 YFSETQ. Trimming stripped 1 base from V and 3 bases from J, with 14 bases between. The CDR3 loop spans 15 amino acids. CDR3 region: CASSLSGVRSYEQYF. The CDR3 DNA sequence: TGCGCCAGCAGCTTGTCCGGGGTAAGGAGCTACGAGCAGTACTTC.

The rearrangement uses TRBV6-5 and TRBJ2-5; TRBD2 might be the D (7 bases). CDR3 length equals 14 residues. V lost 7 bases, J lost 6 bases, and 18 bases lay in between. The germline CDR1 and CDR2 sequences are MNHEY and SVGAGI. CDR3 bases: TGTGCCAGCACCGAGGGGGGGAGCCGGAAGACCCAGTACTTC. Residues: CASTEGGSRKTQYF.

The chain joins TRBV28 to TRBJ2-7; unclear D gene. Trimming removed 2 bases at V and 4 bases at J, with 12 bases between. The CDR3 runs 14 residues. From germline, CDR1 is MDHEN and CDR2 SYDVKM. CDR3 in amino acids: CASSLPRSEYEQYF. In DNA, the CDR3 is TGTGCCAGCAGTTTACCCCGGTCCGAGTACGAGCAGTACTTC. Filled out from reference TRBV28 and TRBJ2-7, the complete variable domain reads DVKVTQSSRYLVKRTGEKVFLECVQDMDHENMFWYRQDPGLGLRLIYFSYDVKMKEKGDIPEGYSVSREKKERFSLILESASTNQTSMYLCASSLPRSEYEQYFGPGTRLTVT.